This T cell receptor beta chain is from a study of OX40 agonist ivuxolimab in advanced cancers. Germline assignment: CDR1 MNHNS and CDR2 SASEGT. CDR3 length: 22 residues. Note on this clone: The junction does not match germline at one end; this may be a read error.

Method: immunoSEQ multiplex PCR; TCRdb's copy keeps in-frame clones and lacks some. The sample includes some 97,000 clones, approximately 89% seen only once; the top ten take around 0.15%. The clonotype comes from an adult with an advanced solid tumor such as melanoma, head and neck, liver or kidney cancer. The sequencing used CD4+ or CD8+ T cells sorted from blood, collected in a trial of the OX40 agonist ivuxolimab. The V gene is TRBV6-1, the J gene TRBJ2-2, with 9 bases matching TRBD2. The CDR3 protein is CASSEGLWTPRRGGRAAGELFF. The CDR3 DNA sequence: TGTGCCAGCAGCGAAGGGCTATGGACTCCTCGACGGGGCGGGAGGGCCGCCGGGGAGCTGTTTTTT.